The 17 T cell receptor beta chains below all came from one sample that was sequenced in a study of shared clonotypes between healthy human individuals. As defined, naive CD8 cells were CD45RO-negative and positively selected for CCR7, with terminally differentiated effector memory CD45RA+ cells excluded. The table came from immunoSEQ multiplex PCR; TCRdb's copy has only in-frame clones and leaves some out. In the table there are more than 2 million clones, 90% to 95% of which are singletons. Sequenced: naive CD8+ T cells from PBMCs. These receptors all come from a man younger than 35 in good health. Some clones in this sample may be carry-over from other donors' samples.

J is TRBJ1-1 and V is TRBV9; D gene uncertain. This CDR3 is 14 amino acids long. Trimming took off 4 bases at V and 5 bases at J, with 15 bases between the two ends. The germline gives CDR1 SGDLS, CDR2 YYNGEE. Here the CDR3 DNA reads TGTGCCAGCAGCTCCGGAAGGGAACAGACTGAAGCTTTCTTT. This codes for CASSSGREQTEAFF.

The gene calls are TRBV27 and TRBJ2-1; D uncertain. Germline V gives CDR1 MNHEY, CDR2 SMNVEV (reference sequence). This CDR3 region has 14 residues. V lost 4 bases to trimming and J lost 0 bases, with 7 bases between them. The CDR3 DNA follows: TGTGCCAGCAGTTCTCTTCTCTCCTACAATGAGCAGTTCTTC. This translates into CASSSLLSYNEQFF.

The chain employs TRBV4-3 and TRBJ2-7; D is perhaps TRBD2 (5 bases). V lost 1 base and J 0 bases, leaving 10 bases between the germline ends. The CDR3 has 15 residues. Germline V lookup: CDR1 LGHNA, CDR2 YSLEER. The CDR3 DNA reads TGCGCCAGCAGCCAAGGACCGGGAAGCTCCTACGAGCAGTACTTC. Encoded protein: CASSQGPGSSYEQYF.

This clone was seen more than once but under ten times. The J gene is TRBJ1-1, the V gene TRBV6-1; D remains unclear. The germline V gene has CDR1 MNHNS and CDR2 SASEGT. This CDR3 comprises 12 residues. Trimming shortened V by 3 bases and J by 8 bases, and 10 bases separated the two germline ends. CDR3 residues: CASSDLTEEAFF. Here the CDR3 DNA reads TGTGCCAGCAGTGACCTTACGGAGGAAGCTTTCTTT.

This clone was detected only once. The chain has TRBV5-6 and TRBJ2-7; 9 bases align to TRBD2. The V gene's germline CDR1 is SGHDT and CDR2 YYEEEE. Trimming cost V 2 bases and J 3 bases; bases outside gene matches: 3. The CDR3 is 14 residues long. The CDR3 is CASSFRTSVYEQYF. DNA of the CDR3: TGTGCCAGCAGCTTTCGGACTAGCGTCTACGAGCAGTACTTC.

The V call is TRBV7-2, the J call TRBJ2-7, with 10 bases matching TRBD1. The germline CDR1 and CDR2 sequences are SGHTA and FQGNSA. There are 15 residues in the CDR3. Unmatched junction bases numbered 1, after V lost 0 bases and J lost 2 bases. CDR3 sequence: CASSLATGGPYEQYF. CDR3 nucleotides: TGTGCCAGCAGCTTAGCGACAGGGGGCCCCTACGAGCAGTACTTC.

This chain joins TRBV5-3 and TRBJ2-1; 9 positions agree with TRBD2. TRBV5-3 is sorted into the ORF group, with uncertain function. The CDR3 contains 17 residues. V lost 3 bases, J lost 1 base, and 8 bases stayed unmatched. CDR3: CARSWTTSGESYNEQFF. CDR3 sequence (DNA): TGTGCCAGAAGCTGGACGACTAGCGGAGAGTCCTACAATGAGCAGTTCTTC.

The V call is TRBV28, the J call TRBJ2-3; D may be TRBD1 or TRBD2 (6 bases each). V gave up 6 bases and J gave up 2 bases, with 15 bases separating them. The CDR3 extends over 15 amino acids. Looked up from germline, CDR1 is MDHEN and CDR2 is SYDVKM. CDR3 coding DNA: TGTGCCAGCAGCCTCACGGGGGCTAACACAGATACGCAGTATTTT. Translation gives CASSLTGANTDTQYF.

This sequence joins TRBV25-1 and TRBJ1-6; D uncertain. This CDR3 spans 13 amino acids. Germline V gene lookup returns CDR1 MGHDK and CDR2 SYGVNS. Trimming shortened V by 5 bases and J by 7 bases, and 9 bases separated the two germline ends. The CDR3 DNA sequence: TGTGCCAGCAGTCCGGTGGGCAATTCACCCCTCCACTTT. This gives the protein CASSPVGNSPLHF.

A remark on this clone: Other DNA variants within this sample encode the same CDR3. The V call is TRBV5-1, the J call TRBJ2-7; 7 positions match TRBD1. Losses at the gene ends were 1 base for V and 2 bases for J; bases not matched to a gene: 3. The CDR3 is made up of 14 amino acids. Per the germline V gene, CDR1 is SGHRS and CDR2 is YFSETQ. This CDR3 reads CASSLRQGAYEQYF. Here the CDR3 DNA reads TGCGCCAGCAGCTTGCGGCAGGGGGCCTACGAGCAGTACTTC.

This chain links TRBV25-1 with TRBJ2-1; 7 bases match TRBD2. Germline V CDR1 and CDR2: MGHDK, SYGVNS. The CDR3 has 15 amino acids. Germline trimming cut 3 bases from V and 8 bases from J; bases unmatched to any gene: 10. Written as DNA, the CDR3 is TGTGCCAGCAGTGAGTCAAAGCGGGACCCCCATGAGCAGTTCTTC. Amino acids: CASSESKRDPHEQFF.

V usage is TRBV28 and J usage is TRBJ1-5; D gene ambiguous. There are 14 residues in the CDR3. Germline loops: CDR1 MDHEN, CDR2 SYDVKM. V lost 2 bases and J 5 bases, leaving 10 bases between the germline ends. CDR3 in amino acids: CASSLEPLYQPQHF. CDR3 nucleotides: TGTGCCAGCAGTTTAGAGCCATTATATCAGCCCCAGCATTTT. Filled out from reference TRBV28 and TRBJ1-5, the complete variable domain reads DVKVTQSSRYLVKRTGEKVFLECVQDMDHENMFWYRQDPGLGLRLIYFSYDVKMKEKGDIPEGYSVSREKKERFSLILESASTNQTSMYLCASSLEPLYQPQHFGDGTRLSIL.

This sequence joins TRBV18 and TRBJ2-5, with 9 bases fitting TRBD2. In germline, CDR1 is KGHSH, CDR2 LQKENI. The CDR3 totals 17 residues. V was clipped by 0 bases and J by 4 bases; unmatched bases: 9. The CDR3 loop reads CASSPPFLAGMRETQYF. CDR3 bases: TGTGCCAGCTCACCACCGTTCCTAGCGGGAATGCGAGAGACCCAGTACTTC.

A single count supports this clone. V gene TRBV6-4 combines with J gene TRBJ2-1; D might be TRBD2 (5 bases). V was pared by 4 bases and J by 2 bases, with 12 bases between. The CDR3 length is 15 residues. Per germline, CDR1 MRHNA and CDR2 SNTAGT. CDR3 sequence (DNA): TGTGCCAGCAGTGTCTGCGGAGGCGCCTACAATGAGCAGTTCTTC. It specifies CASSVCGGAYNEQFF.

The chain has TRBV7-9 and TRBJ2-2; D is possibly TRBD1 (5 bases). From germline, CDR1 is SEHNR and CDR2 FQNEAQ (reference sequence). The ends were cut back, 3 bases at V and 10 bases at J, with 9 bases in the middle. CDR3 size: 12 residues. The CDR3 DNA reads TGTGCCAGCAGCTTTGGGGCGAAGGAGCTGTTTTTT. This codes for CASSFGAKELFF.

The chain couples TRBV6-6 to TRBJ1-4; 8 nucleotides agree with TRBD1. The junction had 6 bases not matched to a gene; V was cut back by 10 bases and J by 5 bases. The CDR3 contains 13 residues. CDR1 MNHNY and CDR2 SVGAGI come from the germline V gene (reference sequence). Here the CDR3 DNA reads TGTGCCACCGTTGGACAGGGCAATGAAAAACTGTTTTTT. Protein sequence: CATVGQGNEKLFF.

This clone was seen just once. The DNA of the CDR3 is TGTGCCAGCAACCCTAATCTCCGACACTACGAGCAGTACTTC. It specifies CASNPNLRHYEQYF. This chain joins TRBV28 and TRBJ2-7; D not resolved. CDR1 MDHEN and CDR2 SYDVKM come from the germline V gene. Deletions cut 7 bases from V and 3 bases from J, with 16 bases between. This CDR3 is built from 14 residues.